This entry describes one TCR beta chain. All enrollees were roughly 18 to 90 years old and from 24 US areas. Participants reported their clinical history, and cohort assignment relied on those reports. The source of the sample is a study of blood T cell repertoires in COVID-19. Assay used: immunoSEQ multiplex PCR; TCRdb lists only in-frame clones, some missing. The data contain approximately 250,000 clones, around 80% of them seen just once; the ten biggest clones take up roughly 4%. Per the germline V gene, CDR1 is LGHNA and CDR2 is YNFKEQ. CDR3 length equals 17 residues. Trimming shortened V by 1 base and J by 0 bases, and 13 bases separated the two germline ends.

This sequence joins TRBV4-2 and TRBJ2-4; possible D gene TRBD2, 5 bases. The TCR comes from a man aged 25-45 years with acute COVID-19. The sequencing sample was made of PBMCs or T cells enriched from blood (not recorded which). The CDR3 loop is CASSQGLRGEAKNIQYF. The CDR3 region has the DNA TGTGCCAGCAGCCAAGGTTTACGGGGAGAAGCCAAAAACATTCAGTACTTC.